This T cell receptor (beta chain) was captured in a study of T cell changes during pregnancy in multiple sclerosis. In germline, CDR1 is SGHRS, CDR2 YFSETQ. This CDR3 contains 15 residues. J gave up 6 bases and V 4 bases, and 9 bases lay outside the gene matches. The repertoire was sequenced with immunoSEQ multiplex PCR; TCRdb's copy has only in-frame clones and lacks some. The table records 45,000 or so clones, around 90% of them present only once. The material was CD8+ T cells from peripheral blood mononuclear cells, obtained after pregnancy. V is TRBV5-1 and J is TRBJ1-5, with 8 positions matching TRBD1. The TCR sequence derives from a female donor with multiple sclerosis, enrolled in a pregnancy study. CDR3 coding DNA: TGCGCCAGCAGCGCTACAGGGGGACCACCTCAGCCCCAGCATTTT. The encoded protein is CASSATGGPPQPQHF.